This TCR beta chain was sequenced during a study of CD8 T cells in ankylosing spondylitis. Germline trimming cut 4 bases from V and 5 bases from J; bases unmatched to any gene: 15. Germline V gene lookup returns CDR1 DFQATT and CDR2 SNEGSKA (reference sequence). The length of the CDR3 is 17 residues. TCRdb re-derived calls from the 5' RACE reads in MiXCR, one entry per CDR3 protein. The sample includes about 150,000 distinct CDR3 sequences, about 10% seen only once; the top ten take approximately 4%. This clonotype occurred many times. The target antigen is unknown. Study-level findings and limits: Previous work reported some of these motif variants in the synovial fluid and blood of reactive arthritis. Researchers reportedly found disease-linked clones significantly enriched in matched ankylosing spondylitis synovial fluid. A motif of eight highly homologous TCR beta variants was seen as apparently characteristic of ankylosing spondylitis blood.

The chain uses TRBV20-1 and TRBJ2-5, with 11 bases that match TRBD2. The sequence derives from a female donor with ankylosing spondylitis or in good health (not recorded which). The sequenced sample consisted of blood, either unsorted or a sorted T cell fraction (not recorded which). The DNA of the CDR3 is TGCAGTGCTACAAGCCTAGCGGCTCTAGCGGGGGGTGAGACCCAGTACTTC. This sequence encodes CSATSLAALAGGETQYF.